This T cell receptor beta chain is drawn from a study of OX40 agonist ivuxolimab in advanced cancers. Study as a whole: Of the participants, approximately 44% had some prior anti-PD-1, anti-PD-L1 or anti-CTLA-4 therapy, which was allowed.

Produced via immunoSEQ multiplex PCR; TCRdb's table is partial and in-frame only. This table holds about 41,000 clones, 80% to 90% found once. Concerning this clone itself: Antigen unknown.

Study-wide findings and caveats: With doses of 0.1 to 3.0 mg/kg, CD4+ and CD8+ blood T cells had undergone clonal expansion by week 6. Normalized T-cell clonal expansion was also low in a subset of nonresponders. Expanded clones belonging to CD8+ T cells outnumbered, on average, those of CD4+.

The CDR3 spans 15 residues. The ends were cut back, 0 bases at V and 4 bases at J, with 13 bases in the middle. Germline V gene sequence: CDR1 SGDLS, CDR2 YYNGEE. The source material was CD4+ or CD8+ T cells sorted from blood, sampled in a trial of the OX40 agonist ivuxolimab. The rearrangement uses TRBV9 and TRBJ2-5; D possibly corresponds to TRBD2 (6 bases). The TCR originated in an adult with an advanced solid tumor such as melanoma, head and neck, liver or kidney cancer. The CDR3: CASSVGEAGPETQYF. The CDR3 DNA is TGTGCCAGCAGCGTAGGAGAGGCGGGGCCAGAGACCCAGTACTTC.